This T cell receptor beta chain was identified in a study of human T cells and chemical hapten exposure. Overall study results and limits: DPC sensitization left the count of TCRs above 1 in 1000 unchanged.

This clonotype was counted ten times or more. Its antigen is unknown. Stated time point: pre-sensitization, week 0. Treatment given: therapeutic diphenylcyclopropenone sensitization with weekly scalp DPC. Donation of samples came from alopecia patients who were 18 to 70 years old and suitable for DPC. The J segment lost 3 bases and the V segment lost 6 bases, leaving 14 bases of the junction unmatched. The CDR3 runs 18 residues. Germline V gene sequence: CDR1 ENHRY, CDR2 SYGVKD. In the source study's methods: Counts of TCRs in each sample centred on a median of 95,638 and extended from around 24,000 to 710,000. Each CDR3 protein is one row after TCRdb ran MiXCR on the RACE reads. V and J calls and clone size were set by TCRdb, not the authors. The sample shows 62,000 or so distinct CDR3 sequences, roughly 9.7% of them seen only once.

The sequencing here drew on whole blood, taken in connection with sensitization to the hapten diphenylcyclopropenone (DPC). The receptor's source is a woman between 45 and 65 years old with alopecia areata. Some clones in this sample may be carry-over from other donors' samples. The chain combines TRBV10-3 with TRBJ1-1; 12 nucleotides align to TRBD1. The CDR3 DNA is TGTGCCATCAGAGGAGAGCGGGGACAGGGGGCTTGGGACACTGAAGCTTTCTTT. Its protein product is CAIRGERGQGAWDTEAFF.